This passage covers 21 T cell receptor beta chains from one sample sequenced in a study of cytomegalovirus exposure and HLA in healthy donors. In the PCR, 60 Vbeta and 13 Jbeta primers were used. Measured with immunoSEQ multiplex PCR; TCRdb has only the in-frame clones, and not every one. The sample lists about 140,000 clones, less than 90% seen once, with 2% to 2.5% in the top ten. What was sequenced was PBMCs. The receptors come from a boy aged 2 to 10 in good health and CMV-seronegative.

The CDR3 here is CASSGTAIEKLFF. The CDR3 DNA follows: TGTGCCAGCTCAGGGACAGCAATCGAAAAACTGTTTTTT. The genes are TRBV18 and TRBJ1-4, with TRBD1 matching over 7 bases. Germline values: CDR1 KGHSH, CDR2 LQKENI. The V gene end was trimmed by 5 bases and the J gene end by 8 bases; junction bases not matched to a gene: 5. This CDR3 comprises 13 residues.

V usage is TRBV5-1 and J usage is TRBJ1-4; 7 bases map to TRBD1. V gave up 4 bases and J gave up 7 bases; unmatched junction bases: 4. The germline gives CDR1 SGHRS, CDR2 YFSETQ. The CDR3 consists of 13 residues. The DNA for the CDR3 is TGCGCCAGCAGCAATAACAGGGGTGAAAAACTGTTTTTT. Encoded protein: CASSNNRGEKLFF. Looking up the rest from reference TRBV5-1 and TRBJ1-4 gives the full variable domain: KAGVTQTPRYLIKTRGQQVTLSCSPISGHRSVSWYQQTPGQGLQFLFEYFSETQRNKGNFPGRFSGRQFSNSRSEMNVSTLELGDSALYLCASSNNRGEKLFFGSGTQLSVL.

The J gene is TRBJ1-5, the V gene TRBV25-1; 10 bases agree with TRBD1. Germline CDR1 and CDR2: MGHDK and SYGVNS. J lost 5 bases, V lost 4 bases, and 8 bases had no gene match. This CDR3 comprises 16 residues. For the CDR3, the DNA is TGTGCCAGCAGTGGGGGGACAGGGGATCCTTATCAGCCCCAGCATTTT. This codes for CASSGGTGDPYQPQHF.

The DNA for the CDR3 is TGTGCCAGCAATACGGGACTAGCGGGAGGACCAGGCACCGGGGAGCTGTTTTTT. This codes for CASNTGLAGGPGTGELFF. The J gene is TRBJ2-2, the V gene TRBV28, with TRBD2 matching over 15 bases. Germline V gene sequence: CDR1 MDHEN, CDR2 SYDVKM. The ends lost 7 bases at V and 4 bases at J; junction bases unmatched: 10. The CDR3 extends over 18 amino acids.

The chain uses TRBV7-2 and TRBJ2-7, with D hard to call. The CDR3 loop spans 14 amino acids. Trimming took off 2 bases at V and 1 base at J, with 9 bases between the two ends. The V gene's germline CDR1 is SGHTA and CDR2 FQGNSA. CDR3 in amino acids: CASSLTGTSYEQYF. The CDR3 nucleotides read TGTGCCAGCAGCTTAACGGGTACATCCTACGAGCAGTACTTC.

The chain combines TRBV10-2 with TRBJ1-5; D is undetermined. This CDR3 contains 13 residues. V was shortened by 8 bases and J by 0 bases, with 8 bases between the two germline ends. Germline V gene lookup returns CDR1 WSHSY and CDR2 SAAADI. The CDR3 nucleotides are TGCGCCAGCGCTTCAGGTAGCAATCAGCCCCAGCATTTT. Translating it yields CASASGSNQPQHF.

J is TRBJ2-7 and V is TRBV30, with D possibly matching TRBD2 (5 bases). Trimming removed 4 bases from V and 4 bases from J, with 11 bases in between. This CDR3 is built from 12 residues. The germline CDR1 and CDR2 sequences are GTSNPN and SVGIG (reference sequence). DNA for the CDR3: TGTGCCTGGAAAACCGGGATTTACGAGCAGTACTTC. Translating gives CAWKTGIYEQYF.

This clone was observed once. The chain employs TRBV5-3 and TRBJ1-1; TRBD1 might be the D (5 bases). TRBV5-3 is an open reading frame whose function is uncertain. The CDR3 consists of 16 residues. V was cut by 4 bases and J by 1 base, with 17 bases left in between. The CDR3 DNA sequence: TGTGCCAGAAGCCCTTACGCGCGCAGGGAGAACACTGAAGCTTTCTTT. It encodes CARSPYARRENTEAFF.

The rearrangement uses TRBV11-2 and TRBJ2-2, with 10 bases fitting TRBD1. CDR3 length equals 15 residues. Germline CDR1 is SGHAT and CDR2 is FQNNGV. The V and J ends lost 6 bases and 7 bases, in that order; junction bases with no gene match: 8. CDR3 DNA: TGTGCCAGCAGGAAACCGGGACAGGGGAACGGGGAGCTGTTTTTT. Protein sequence: CASRKPGQGNGELFF.

V is TRBV10-3 and J is TRBJ2-7, with 7 bases that match TRBD1. The CDR3 is 15 amino acids. V dropped 7 bases and J dropped 0; count of bases not matched to a gene: 9. CDR1 and CDR2 (germline): ENHRY, SYGVKD. CDR3 amino acids: CAITAGDSSSYEQYF. The CDR3 DNA sequence: TGTGCCATCACCGCCGGGGACAGCAGCTCCTACGAGCAGTACTTC.

V and J are TRBV14 and TRBJ2-3, with D perhaps matching TRBD2 (6 bases). The germline V gene has CDR1 SGHDN and CDR2 FVKESK. V gave up 0 bases and J gave up 5 bases, with 15 bases separating them. The CDR3 has 16 residues. For the CDR3, the DNA is TGTGCCAGCAGCCAAGATTACGGGAGTATCGGAGATACGCAGTATTTT. Amino acids: CASSQDYGSIGDTQYF.

The V call is TRBV7-9, the J call TRBJ2-5, with TRBD2 as a possible D gene (5 bases). This CDR3 has 15 amino acids. The germline V gene has CDR1 SEHNR and CDR2 FQNEAQ (reference sequence). V was shortened by 5 bases and J by 1 base, with 14 bases between the two germline ends. In nucleotides, the CDR3 is TGTGCCAGCAGCCAACTTGGGAGCCTCCAAGAGACCCAGTACTTC. Translating it yields CASSQLGSLQETQYF.

The chain combines TRBV28 with TRBJ2-5; possibly TRBD2 for D (5 bases). The CDR3 spans 14 residues. Germline V CDR1 and CDR2: MDHEN, SYDVKM. The ends were cut back, 3 bases at V and 5 bases at J, with 13 bases in the middle. CDR3 protein: CASSLSVGGETQYF. The CDR3 coding sequence is TGTGCCAGCAGTTTGTCGGTGGGCGGGGAGACCCAGTACTTC.

This clone was seen only a few times. V is TRBV5-4 and J is TRBJ1-5; the D gene is possibly TRBD1 (5 bases). Trimming stripped 0 bases from V and 3 bases from J, with 10 bases between. The V gene's germline CDR1 is SGHNT and CDR2 YYREEE (reference sequence). The CDR3 runs to 15 residues. This chain's CDR3 is CASSLDQGNNQPQHF. The CDR3 nucleotides are TGTGCCAGCAGCTTGGATCAGGGAAACAATCAGCCCCAGCATTTT.

The V call is TRBV5-1, the J call TRBJ2-7; D ambiguous. The CDR3 is made up of 16 amino acids. V lost 0 bases to trimming and J lost 3 bases, with 16 bases between them. Germline loops: CDR1 SGHRS, CDR2 YFSETQ. CDR3 DNA sequence: TGCGCCAGCAGCTTGGAGTCCTCCGCTAGTCGCTACGAGCAGTACTTC. Protein sequence: CASSLESSASRYEQYF.

This clone is a singleton in its sample. The chain joins TRBV9 to TRBJ1-1, with D perhaps TRBD1 (5 bases). Germline V CDR1 and CDR2: SGDLS, YYNGEE. V was cut by 9 bases and J by 8 bases, with 14 bases left in between. This CDR3 spans 11 amino acids. CDR3 coding DNA: TGTGCCACCAGTAGACAGATAGAAGCTTTCTTT. Encoded protein: CATSRQIEAFF.

The chain employs TRBV11-2 and TRBJ2-1; weak D call: TRBD2 (6 bases). CDR1 is SGHAT, CDR2 FQNNGV, per germline. Trimming left V 0 bases short and J 7 bases short, with 16 bases between. The CDR3 consists of 16 residues. As DNA, the CDR3 is TGTGCCAGCAGCTTAGAGCAGCGAGGGACTCGTAATGAGCAGTTCTTC. It codes for CASSLEQRGTRNEQFF.

This chain joins TRBV28 and TRBJ2-1; 9 bases align to TRBD2. The ends lost 5 bases at V and 7 bases at J; junction bases unmatched: 15. Per germline, CDR1 MDHEN and CDR2 SYDVKM. The CDR3 totals 17 residues. The CDR3 loop is CASSLRLAASQWNEQFF. In DNA form, the CDR3 reads TGTGCCAGCAGTCTTAGACTAGCGGCCTCCCAGTGGAATGAGCAGTTCTTC.

The rearrangement links TRBV10-1 to TRBJ1-1, with TRBD1 identical over 8 bases. Germline loops: CDR1 WNHNN, CDR2 SYGVQD (reference sequence). V lost 3 bases and J lost 0; bases outside the gene matches: 15. The CDR3 is 19 amino acids. CDR3 protein: CASSDHSNRYRGMNTEAFF. The CDR3 DNA sequence: TGCGCCAGCAGTGACCACTCAAACCGATACAGGGGGATGAACACTGAAGCTTTCTTT.

This chain links TRBV6-5 with TRBJ1-3, with a weak D call TRBD1 (6 bases). CDR1 is MNHEY, CDR2 SVGAGI, per germline. V was trimmed by 0 bases and J by 8 bases, leaving 11 bases between them. The CDR3 length is 14 residues. The CDR3 is CASSYSQQGHTIYF. The DNA for the CDR3 is TGTGCCAGCAGTTACTCCCAACAGGGACACACCATATATTTT.

V and J are TRBV5-6 and TRBJ2-3; the D gene is possibly TRBD1 (5 bases). The CDR3 runs 14 residues. Germline V gene data show CDR1 as SGHDT and CDR2 as YYEEEE. Trimming left V 4 bases short and J 2 bases short, with 11 bases between. CDR3 coding DNA: TGTGCCAGCAGCCCAGGGAACCCCACAGATACGCAGTATTTT. This translates into CASSPGNPTDTQYF.